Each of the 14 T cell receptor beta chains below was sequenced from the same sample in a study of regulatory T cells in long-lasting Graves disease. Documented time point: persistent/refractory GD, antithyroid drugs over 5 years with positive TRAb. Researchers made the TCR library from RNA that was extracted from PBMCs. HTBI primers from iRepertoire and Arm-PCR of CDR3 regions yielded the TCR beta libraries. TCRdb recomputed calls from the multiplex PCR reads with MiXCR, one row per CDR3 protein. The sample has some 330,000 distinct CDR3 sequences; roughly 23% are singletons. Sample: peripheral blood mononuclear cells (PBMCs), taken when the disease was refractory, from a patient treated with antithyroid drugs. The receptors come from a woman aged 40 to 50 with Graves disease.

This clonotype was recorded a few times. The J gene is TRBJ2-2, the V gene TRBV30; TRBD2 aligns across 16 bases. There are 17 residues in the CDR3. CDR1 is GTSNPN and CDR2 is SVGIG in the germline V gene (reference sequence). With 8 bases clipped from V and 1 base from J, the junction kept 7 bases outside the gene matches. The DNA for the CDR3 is TGTGCCGGGGGACTAGCGGGAGGGCCGGGGAACACCGGGGAGCTGTTTTTT. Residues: CAGGLAGGPGNTGELFF.

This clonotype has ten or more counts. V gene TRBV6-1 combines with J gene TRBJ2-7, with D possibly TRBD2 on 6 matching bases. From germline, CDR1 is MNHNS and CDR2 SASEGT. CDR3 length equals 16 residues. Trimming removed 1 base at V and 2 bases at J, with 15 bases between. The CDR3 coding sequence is TGTGCCAGCAGTGAAGTATGGGGGGTCCCTACCTACGAGCAGTACTTC. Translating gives CASSEVWGVPTYEQYF.

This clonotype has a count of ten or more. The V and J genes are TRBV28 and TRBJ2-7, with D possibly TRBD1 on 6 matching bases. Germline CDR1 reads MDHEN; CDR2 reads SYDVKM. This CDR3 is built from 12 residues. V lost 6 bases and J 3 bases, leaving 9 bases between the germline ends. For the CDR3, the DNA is TGTGCCAGCAGCCGGGACAACTACGAGCAGTACTTC. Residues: CASSRDNYEQYF.

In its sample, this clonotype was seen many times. The chain's CDR3 is CASSLQGWKTEAFF. As DNA, the CDR3 is TGTGCCAGCAGCCTTCAGGGTTGGAAAACTGAAGCTTTCTTT. This chain links TRBV12-3 or TRBV12-4 with TRBJ1-1; D is possibly TRBD1 (5 bases). Trimming removed 6 bases at V and 5 bases at J, with 16 bases between. The length of the CDR3 is 14 residues.

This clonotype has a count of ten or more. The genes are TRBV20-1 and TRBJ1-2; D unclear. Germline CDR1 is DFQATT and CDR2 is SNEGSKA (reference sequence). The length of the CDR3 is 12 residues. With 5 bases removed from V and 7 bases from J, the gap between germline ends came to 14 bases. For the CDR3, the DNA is TGCAGTGCTCGGAGGCAGGTCGGTGGCTACACCTTC. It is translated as CSARRQVGGYTF.

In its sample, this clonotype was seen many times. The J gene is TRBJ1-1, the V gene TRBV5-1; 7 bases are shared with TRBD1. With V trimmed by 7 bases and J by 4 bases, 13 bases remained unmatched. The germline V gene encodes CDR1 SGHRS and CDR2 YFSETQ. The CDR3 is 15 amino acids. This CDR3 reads CASHGQAAEGTEAFF. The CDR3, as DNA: TGCGCCAGCCATGGACAGGCCGCTGAGGGCACTGAAGCTTTCTTT.

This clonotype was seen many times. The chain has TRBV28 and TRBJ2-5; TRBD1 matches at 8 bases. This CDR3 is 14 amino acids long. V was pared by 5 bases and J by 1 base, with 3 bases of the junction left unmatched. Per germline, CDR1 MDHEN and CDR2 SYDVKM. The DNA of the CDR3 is TGTGCCAGCAGTCCGGGGACAGGCCAAGAGACCCAGTACTTC. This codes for CASSPGTGQETQYF.

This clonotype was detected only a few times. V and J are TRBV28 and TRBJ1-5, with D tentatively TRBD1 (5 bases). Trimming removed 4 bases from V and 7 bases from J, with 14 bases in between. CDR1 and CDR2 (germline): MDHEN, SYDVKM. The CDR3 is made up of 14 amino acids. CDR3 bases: TGTGCCAGCAGTTGGCCCCGAGGGGAGCAGCCCCAGCATTTT. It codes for CASSWPRGEQPQHF.

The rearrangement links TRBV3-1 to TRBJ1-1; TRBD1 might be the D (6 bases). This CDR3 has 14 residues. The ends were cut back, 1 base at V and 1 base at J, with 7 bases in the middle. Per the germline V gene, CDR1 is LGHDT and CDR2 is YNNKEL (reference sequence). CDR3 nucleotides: TGTGCCAGCAGCCAAGTCAGGGGGAACACTGAAGCTTTCTTT. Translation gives CASSQVRGNTEAFF.

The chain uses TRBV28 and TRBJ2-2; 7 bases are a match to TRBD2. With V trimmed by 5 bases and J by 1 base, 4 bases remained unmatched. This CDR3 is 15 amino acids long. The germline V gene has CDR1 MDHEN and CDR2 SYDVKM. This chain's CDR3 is CASSGGGMNTGELFF. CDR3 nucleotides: TGTGCCAGCAGTGGGGGGGGTATGAACACCGGGGAGCTGTTTTTT.

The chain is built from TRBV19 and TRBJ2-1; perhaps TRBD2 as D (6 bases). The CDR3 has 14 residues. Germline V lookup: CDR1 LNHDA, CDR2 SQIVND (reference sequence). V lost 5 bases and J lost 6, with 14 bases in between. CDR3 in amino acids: CASSANGTPNEQFF. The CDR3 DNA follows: TGTGCCAGTAGTGCGAACGGGACTCCCAATGAGCAGTTCTTC.

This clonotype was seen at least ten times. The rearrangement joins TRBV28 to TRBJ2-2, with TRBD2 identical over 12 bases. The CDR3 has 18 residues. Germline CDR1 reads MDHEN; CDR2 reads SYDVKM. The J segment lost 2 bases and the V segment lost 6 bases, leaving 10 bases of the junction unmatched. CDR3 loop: CASSQRWTSGINTGELFF. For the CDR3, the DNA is TGTGCCAGCAGCCAAAGGTGGACTAGCGGGATTAACACCGGGGAGCTGTTTTTT.

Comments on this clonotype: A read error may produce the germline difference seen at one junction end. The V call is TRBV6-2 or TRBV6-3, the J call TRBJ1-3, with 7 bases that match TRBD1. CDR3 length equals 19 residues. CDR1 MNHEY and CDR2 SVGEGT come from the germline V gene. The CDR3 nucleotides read TGTGCCAGCAGTGAAGTTGGGGACAGAGAACGAAGCTCTGGAAACACCATGTATTTT. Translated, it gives CASSEVGDRERSSGNTMYF.

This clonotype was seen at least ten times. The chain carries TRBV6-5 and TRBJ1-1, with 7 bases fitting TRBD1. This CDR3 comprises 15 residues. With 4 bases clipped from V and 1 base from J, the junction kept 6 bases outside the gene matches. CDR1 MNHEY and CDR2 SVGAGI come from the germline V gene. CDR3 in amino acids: CASSWGTEPNTEAFF. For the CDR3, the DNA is TGTGCCAGCAGTTGGGGGACAGAACCGAACACTGAAGCTTTCTTT.